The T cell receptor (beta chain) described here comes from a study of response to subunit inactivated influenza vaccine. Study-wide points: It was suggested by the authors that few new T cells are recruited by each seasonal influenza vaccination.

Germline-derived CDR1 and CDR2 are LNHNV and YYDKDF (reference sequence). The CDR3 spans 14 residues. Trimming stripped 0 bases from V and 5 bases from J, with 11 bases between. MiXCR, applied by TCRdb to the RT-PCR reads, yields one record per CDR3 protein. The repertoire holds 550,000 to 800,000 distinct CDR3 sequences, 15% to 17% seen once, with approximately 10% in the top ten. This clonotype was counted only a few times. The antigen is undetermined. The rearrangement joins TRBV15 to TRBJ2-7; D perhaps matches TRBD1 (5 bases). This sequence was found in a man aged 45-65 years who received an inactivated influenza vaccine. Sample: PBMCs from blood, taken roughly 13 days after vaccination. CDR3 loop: CATSRDLDIHEQYF. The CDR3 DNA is TGTGCCACCAGCAGAGATCTGGACATCCACGAGCAGTACTTC.